The 9 T cell receptor beta chains in this list originate from one sample, sequenced in a study of blood T cell repertoires in COVID-19. Some clones are missing from TCRdb's copy, which holds only in-frame ones; the method was immunoSEQ multiplex PCR. The table lists 250,000 or so clones, roughly 90% of them singletons. Sample: peripheral blood. Receptors were obtained from a woman in her sixties or seventies with acute or convalescent COVID-19.

This chain links TRBV6-1 with TRBJ1-2, with TRBD1 matching 7 bases. This CDR3 is 14 amino acids long. J lost 7 bases, V lost 3 bases, and 8 bases had no gene match. The germline V gene has CDR1 MNHNS and CDR2 SASEGT. The CDR3 sequence: CASSDTTGLSGYTF. The CDR3 DNA reads as TGTGCCAGCAGTGATACGACAGGGCTAAGTGGCTACACCTTC.

The chain couples TRBV7-2 to TRBJ1-5; D might be TRBD1 (5 bases). V was shortened by 0 bases and J by 0 bases, with 9 bases between the two germline ends. This CDR3 is built from 16 residues. Germline V gene sequence: CDR1 SGHTA, CDR2 FQGNSA. The CDR3 region has the DNA TGTGCCAGCAGCTTAGCGTCCCAGGGTAGCAATCAGCCCCAGCATTTT. Translated: CASSLASQGSNQPQHF. Supplemented by reference TRBV7-2 and TRBJ1-5, the full variable domain reads GAGVSQSPSNKVTEKGKDVELRCDPISGHTALYWYRQSLGQGLEFLIYFQGNSAPDKSGLPSDRFSAERTGGSVSTLTIQRTQQEDSAVYLCASSLASQGSNQPQHFGDGTRLSIL.

A single count supports this clone. J is TRBJ2-2 and V is TRBV27, with TRBD1 as a possible D gene (5 bases). There are 15 residues in the CDR3. The V and J ends lost 2 bases and 3 bases respectively, with 10 bases between them. CDR1 and CDR2 from the germline V gene are MNHEY and SMNVEV (reference sequence). The CDR3 reads CASSLVGLYTGELFF. CDR3 nucleotide sequence: TGTGCCAGCAGTTTAGTGGGGCTCTACACCGGGGAGCTGTTTTTT.

V is TRBV15 and J is TRBJ1-5, with 9 bases aligning to TRBD1. V shed 1 base, J shed 6 bases, and the junction held 4 bases outside the gene matches. CDR1 and CDR2 (germline): LNHNV, YYDKDF (reference sequence). The CDR3 is made up of 15 amino acids. CDR3 region: CATSRGTGGPQPQHF. CDR3 nucleotides: TGTGCCACCAGCAGAGGTACAGGGGGCCCTCAGCCCCAGCATTTT.

The rearrangement joins TRBV19 to TRBJ2-7; unclear D gene. The CDR3 runs to 14 residues. Trimming removed 3 bases at V and 0 bases at J, with 9 bases between. Germline V lookup: CDR1 LNHDA, CDR2 SQIVND (reference sequence). The CDR3 is CASSMKLSSYEQYF. The DNA of the CDR3 is TGTGCCAGTAGTATGAAACTATCCTCCTACGAGCAGTACTTC. The complete variable domain, with remaining parts taken from reference TRBV19 and TRBJ2-7, reads DGGITQSPKYLFRKEGQNVTLSCEQNLNHDAMYWYRQDPGQGLRLIYYSQIVNDFQKGDIAEGYSVSREKKESFPLTVTSAQKNPTAFYLCASSMKLSSYEQYFGPGTRLTVT.

The chain recombines TRBV11-2 with TRBJ1-1; D ambiguous. Germline-derived CDR1 and CDR2 are SGHAT and FQNNGV. The CDR3 has 14 amino acids. Trimming removed 2 bases from V and 0 bases from J, with 7 bases in between. CDR3 loop: CASSLLSLNTEAFF. CDR3 DNA: TGTGCCAGCAGCTTACTATCTTTGAACACTGAAGCTTTCTTT.

CDR3 sequence (DNA): TGTGCCTGGAGTAACGGGGGGGGCCCTGGAAACACCATATATTTT. It yields the protein CAWSNGGGPGNTIYF. The chain uses TRBV30 and TRBJ1-3; tentatively, D is TRBD1 (6 bases). Germline V gene sequence: CDR1 GTSNPN, CDR2 SVGIG (reference sequence). Deletions cut 2 bases from V and 2 bases from J, with 13 bases between. The CDR3 is 15 residues long. The entire variable domain, with the rest obtained from reference TRBV30 and TRBJ1-3, is as follows: SQTIHQWPATLVQPVGSPLSLECTVEGTSNPNLYWYRQAAGRGLQLLFYSVGIGQISSEVPQNLSASRPQDRQFILSSKKLLLSDSGFYLCAWSNGGGPGNTIYFGEGSWLTVV.

This chain uses TRBV5-1 with TRBJ1-6; D is possibly TRBD1 (5 bases). The CDR3 is 14 amino acids. V was shortened by 6 bases and J by 7 bases, with 14 bases between the two germline ends. From germline, CDR1 is SGHRS and CDR2 YFSETQ. CDR3 in DNA: TGCGCCAGCAAAGGAGGGACTTCCAATTCACCCCTCCACTTT. Translating gives CASKGGTSNSPLHF.

V is TRBV6-6 and J is TRBJ1-1; 7 positions agree with TRBD1. The germline gives CDR1 MNHNY, CDR2 SVGAGI (reference sequence). The CDR3 is 15 residues long. V gave up 4 bases and J gave up 5 bases; unmatched junction bases: 10. The CDR3 DNA reads as TGTGCCAGCAGTTCCCAACAGGGGCGCATGACTGAAGCTTTCTTT. This sequence encodes CASSSQQGRMTEAFF.